This is a list of T cell receptor beta chains from one sample in a study of blood T cell repertoires in COVID-19. Measured with immunoSEQ multiplex PCR; TCRdb has only the in-frame clones, and not every one. Among approximately 170,000 clones, approximately 80% were seen once, and the ten largest hold approximately 12%. The sequencing sample was made of PBMCs or T cells enriched from blood (not recorded which). The receptors come from a man aged 50-60 years who had recovered from COVID-19. Each CDR3 is given with its conserved first and last residue. D genes are given only for firm matches. Clone size appears in some rows only: once, few, many, or a class for an expanded clone.

-	-	TRBV16	TRBJ1-2	CASSLTQGGYTF	TGTGCCAGCAGCCTTACCCAGGGTGGCTACACCTTC
-	-	TRBV18	TRBJ2-7	CASSPGGTELTEQYF	TGTGCCAGCTCACCAGGCGGGACGGAACTAACCGAGCAGTACTTC
TRBD1	once	TRBV5-1	TRBJ1-2	CASSTATGEEGYGYTF	TGCGCCAGCAGCACCGCTACAGGGGAGGAGGGCTATGGCTACACCTTC
-	-	TRBV24-1	TRBJ1-1	CATSDSRGLSTEAFF	TGTGCCACCAGTGATTCCAGGGGTCTCAGCACTGAAGCTTTCTTT
-	-	TRBV7-9	TRBJ1-2	CASSPLYYGYTF	TGTGCCAGCAGCCCCTTATACTATGGCTACACCTTC
TRBD1	-	TRBV7-2	TRBJ2-7	CASSRPTGNLYF	TGTGCCAGCAGCAGACCGACAGGGAATCTGTACTTC
-	-	TRBV2	TRBJ1-5	CASSFWRGFNQPQHF	TGTGCCAGCAGTTTTTGGAGGGGATTCAATCAGCCCCAGCATTTT
TRBD1	-	TRBV19	TRBJ1-4	CATTPGQGARGEKLFF	TGTGCCACCACCCCGGGACAGGGGGCGCGTGGTGAAAAACTGTTTTTT
-	few	TRBV19	TRBJ1-2	CASSSHRASGYGYTF	TGTGCCAGTAGTAGCCACAGGGCATCTGGCTATGGCTACACCTTC
TRBD1	-	TRBV6-5	TRBJ1-1	CASRTGANTEAFF	TGTGCCAGTCGGACAGGGGCGAACACTGAAGCTTTCTTT
TRBD1	many	TRBV7-9	TRBJ1-2	CASSDGTGGARGYTF	TGTGCCAGCAGCGACGGGACAGGGGGCGCGAGAGGCTACACCTTC
TRBD1	-	TRBV7-9	TRBJ2-5	CASSDPGGWETQYF	TGTGCCAGCAGCGACCCAGGGGGCTGGGAGACCCAGTACTTC
TRBD1	once	TRBV18	TRBJ2-7	CASSGDRAYEQYF	TGTGCCAGCTCCGGGGACAGGGCCTACGAGCAGTACTTC
-	-	TRBV5-1	TRBJ2-7	CASSLAQGLYEQYF	TGCGCCAGCAGCTTGGCGCAGGGCTTGTACGAGCAGTACTTC
-	-	TRBV4-1	TRBJ2-3	CASSQALATDTQYF	TGCGCCAGCAGCCAAGCGCTAGCCACAGATACGCAGTATTTT
TRBD1	-	TRBV6-5	TRBJ1-2	CASSRGTGAGYTF	TGTGCCAGCAGTCGCGGGACAGGGGCCGGCTACACCTTC
-	-	TRBV4-1	TRBJ2-1	CASSQGALTPNEQFF	TGCGCCAGCAGCCAAGGGGCCCTGACCCCAAATGAGCAGTTCTTC
TRBD1	-	TRBV2	TRBJ1-5	CASSDRGLGQPQHF	TGTGCCAGCAGTGACAGGGGGCTAGGACAGCCCCAGCATTTT
TRBD2	few	TRBV18	TRBJ2-5	CASSLNGGGETQYF	TGTGCCAGCTCACTCAACGGGGGGGGAGAGACCCAGTACTTC
-	-	TRBV19	TRBJ1-2	CASRDGQYYGYTF	TGTGCCAGTAGGGACGGACAGTACTATGGCTACACCTTC
TRBD1	-	TRBV18	TRBJ2-4	CASSPRQGTIQYF	TGTGCCAGCTCACCCCGACAGGGGACCATTCAGTACTTC
TRBD1	-	TRBV9	TRBJ2-7	CASSVGGQGAYEQYF	TGTGCCAGCAGCGTAGGGGGACAGGGGGCCTACGAGCAGTACTTC
TRBD2	once	TRBV27	TRBJ2-3	CASGGGGTSTDTQYF	TGTGCCAGCGGGGGCGGGGGGACTAGCACAGATACGCAGTATTTT
-	-	TRBV5-8	TRBJ1-1	CASSFSRDTEAFF	TGTGCCAGCAGCTTCTCCAGGGACACTGAAGCTTTCTTT
TRBD1	-	TRBV10-2	TRBJ1-2	CASSPGQGKDTF	TGCGCCAGCAGCCCCGGACAGGGGAAGGACACCTTC
TRBD2	-	TRBV6-2/TRBV6-3	TRBJ2-7	CASSYSGGGTYEQYF	TGTGCCAGCAGTTACTCTGGCGGGGGAACCTACGAGCAGTACTTC
TRBD1	-	TRBV5-1	TRBJ1-6	CASSLERGQGAPLHF	TGCGCCAGCAGCTTGGAACGAGGACAGGGCGCACCCCTCCACTTT
-	-	TRBV5-1	TRBJ2-6	CASSPEGGPYSGGANVLTF	TGCGCCAGCAGTCCTGAGGGGGGGCCCTACTCGGGCGGGGCCAACGTCCTGACTTTC
TRBD1	once	TRBV5-1	TRBJ1-6	CASRDGTGVSPLHF	TGCGCCAGCAGGGATGGGACAGGGGTTTCACCCCTCCACTTT
-	-	TRBV6-5	TRBJ1-5	CASSPTGDSNQPQHF	TGTGCCAGCAGTCCCACCGGGGATAGCAATCAGCCCCAGCATTTT
TRBD1	-	TRBV5-1	TRBJ2-1	CASGTGNNEQFF	TGCGCCAGCGGGACAGGGAACAATGAGCAGTTCTTC
TRBD1	-	TRBV7-2	TRBJ1-1	CASRKTGGRAEAFF	TGTGCCAGCAGAAAAACAGGGGGCAGGGCTGAAGCTTTCTTT
-	-	TRBV6-5	TRBJ1-4	CASSLKGEKLFF	TGTGCCAGCAGTTTAAAGGGGGAAAAACTGTTTTTT
-	-	TRBV19	TRBJ1-2	CASLRGGGDYGYTF	TGTGCCAGTCTTCGTGGGGGGGGTGACTATGGCTACACCTTC
-	once	TRBV3-1/TRBV3-2	TRBJ1-5	CASSHRGSAQPQHF	TGTGCCAGCAGCCACCGGGGTTCGGCTCAGCCCCAGCATTTT
-	-	TRBV15	TRBJ1-1	CATSQNTEAFF	TGTGCCACCTCCCAGAACACTGAAGCTTTCTTT
-	few	TRBV27	TRBJ1-5	CASSYRRGSGNQPQHF	TGTGCCAGCAGTTATCGCAGGGGTTCGGGCAATCAGCCCCAGCATTTT
-	-	TRBV15	TRBJ1-1	CATSRVGALEAFF	TGTGCCACCAGCAGAGTGGGGGCCCTTGAAGCTTTCTTT
TRBD1	-	TRBV5-4	TRBJ2-5	CASSLYGTGWGQETQYF	TGTGCCAGCAGCTTGTATGGGACAGGTTGGGGTCAAGAGACCCAGTACTTC
-	-	TRBV9	TRBJ2-7	CASSVATGSSYEQYF	TGTGCCAGCAGCGTAGCCACAGGGTCTTCCTACGAGCAGTACTTC
TRBD1	-	TRBV19	TRBJ1-5	CASSDKTGGQPQHF	TGTGCCAGTAGTGACAAGACAGGGGGCCAGCCCCAGCATTTT
-	-	TRBV19	TRBJ1-5	CASGPGLVNQPQHF	TGTGCCAGCGGTCCCGGTCTGGTCAATCAGCCCCAGCATTTT
-	-	TRBV7-8	TRBJ2-7	CASSQTRDTFSYEQYF	TGTGCCAGCAGCCAAACCAGGGACACTTTCTCCTACGAGCAGTACTTC
-	-	TRBV5-5	TRBJ1-1	CASSPRQVNTEAFF	TGTGCCAGCAGCCCAAGACAGGTGAACACTGAAGCTTTCTTT
-	-	TRBV4-1	TRBJ1-2	CASSQPFRTLGGDGYTF	TGCGCCAGCAGCCAACCGTTTAGGACTTTAGGAGGCGATGGCTACACCTTC
-	-	TRBV9	TRBJ1-4	CASSVGGEGEKLFF	TGTGCCAGCAGCGTAGGAGGGGAGGGTGAAAAACTGTTTTTT
TRBD1	-	TRBV2	TRBJ1-4	CAGSYRGSNEKLFF	TGTGCCGGATCCTACAGGGGCTCTAATGAAAAACTGTTTTTT
TRBD1	once	TRBV30	TRBJ1-5	CAWSMGDRGNQPQHF	TGTGCCTGGAGTATGGGGGACAGGGGCAATCAGCCCCAGCATTTT
-	-	TRBV12-2	TRBJ2-3	CASRAPGTRPADTQYF	TGTGCAAGTCGCGCACCCGGGACTAGGCCGGCAGATACGCAGTATTTT
TRBD1	-	TRBV7-6	TRBJ2-7	CASSLWPDRDRYEQYF	TGTGCCAGCAGCTTATGGCCGGACAGGGATCGGTACGAGCAGTACTTC
TRBD2	-	TRBV3-1/TRBV3-2	TRBJ2-7	CASSRGGSGLAYEQYF	TGTGCCAGCAGCCGGGGAGGGTCCGGACTAGCCTACGAGCAGTACTTC
-	once	TRBV25-1	TRBJ2-1	CASSELRGDSYNEQFF	TGTGCCAGCAGTGAACTCCGCGGGGACTCTTACAATGAGCAGTTCTTC
-	few	TRBV18	TRBJ1-1	CASSPRTAKNTEAFF	TGTGCCAGCTCACCTCGGACAGCGAAGAACACTGAAGCTTTCTTT
TRBD2	-	TRBV3-1/TRBV3-2	TRBJ2-4	CASSQPGLAGGRAKNIQYF	TGTGCCAGCAGCCAACCGGGACTAGCGGGGGGGAGAGCCAAAAACATTCAGTACTTC
-	-	TRBV2	TRBJ1-6	CASSAGPNYNSPLHF	TGTGCCAGCAGCGCGGGACCGAATTATAATTCACCCCTCCACTTT
TRBD2	-	TRBV24-1	TRBJ2-3	CATSDSGGPADTQYF	TGTGCCACCAGTGATTCGGGGGGGCCAGCAGATACGCAGTATTTT
TRBD1	-	TRBV7-2	TRBJ1-1	CASSLGGGGETEAFF	TGTGCCAGCAGCTTAGGAGGGGGCGGGGAGACTGAAGCTTTCTTT
TRBD1	-	TRBV23-1	TRBJ1-5	CASAGGMGNQPQHF	TGCGCCAGCGCAGGGGGGATGGGCAATCAGCCCCAGCATTTT
TRBD1	-	TRBV5-1	TRBJ2-7	CASGDGTVPYEQYF	TGCGCCAGCGGTGACGGGACAGTTCCCTACGAGCAGTACTTC
-	-	TRBV7-8	TRBJ1-2	CASSLAPQGHGYTF	TGTGCCAGCAGCTTAGCGCCACAGGGTCATGGCTACACCTTC